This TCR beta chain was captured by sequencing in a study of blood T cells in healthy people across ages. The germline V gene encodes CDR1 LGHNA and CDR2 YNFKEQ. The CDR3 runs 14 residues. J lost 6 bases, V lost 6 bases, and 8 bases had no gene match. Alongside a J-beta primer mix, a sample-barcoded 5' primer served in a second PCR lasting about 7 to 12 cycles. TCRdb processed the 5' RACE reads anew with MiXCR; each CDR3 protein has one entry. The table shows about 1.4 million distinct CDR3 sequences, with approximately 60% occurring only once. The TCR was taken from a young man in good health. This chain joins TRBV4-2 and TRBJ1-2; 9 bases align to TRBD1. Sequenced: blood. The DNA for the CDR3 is TGTGCCAGCAGGCCTACCGGGACAGGGCATGGCTACACCTTC. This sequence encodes CASRPTGTGHGYTF.